This TCR beta chain was sequenced during a study of CD8+ T cells in alopecia areata. The wider study: Among treated patients, oral tofacitinib was administered at 5 to 10 mg twice daily.

The study's findings and limits: Lesional scalp, notably in alopecia totalis/universalis, had clonality above that of normal scalp. Resident alphabeta T cells of normal skin are also sequenced in scalp samples.

V lost 2 bases and J 9 bases, leaving 7 bases between the germline ends. Germline assignment: CDR1 MNHEY and CDR2 SVGAGI. The CDR3 is 11 amino acids. About this clone itself: What it binds is not known.

Both peripheral blood and punch biopsies of lesional scalp skin were obtained from patients who had alopecia areata. RNA extraction and reverse transcription yielded cDNA as sequencing template. Sequencing used immunoSEQ multiplex PCR; TCRdb keeps in-frame clones, though not all of them. The repertoire has some 120,000 clones, 45% to 65% of them found once; the top ten carry 4.5% to 5.5%. The V and J genes are TRBV6-5 and TRBJ1-2, with unresolved D. The sample here was CD4+ T cells sorted from blood, taken at week 0. This receptor was taken from a human donor with alopecia areata. DNA of the CDR3: TGTGCCAGCAGTTACGAGGGTAGCTACACCTTC. Protein product: CASSYEGSYTF.